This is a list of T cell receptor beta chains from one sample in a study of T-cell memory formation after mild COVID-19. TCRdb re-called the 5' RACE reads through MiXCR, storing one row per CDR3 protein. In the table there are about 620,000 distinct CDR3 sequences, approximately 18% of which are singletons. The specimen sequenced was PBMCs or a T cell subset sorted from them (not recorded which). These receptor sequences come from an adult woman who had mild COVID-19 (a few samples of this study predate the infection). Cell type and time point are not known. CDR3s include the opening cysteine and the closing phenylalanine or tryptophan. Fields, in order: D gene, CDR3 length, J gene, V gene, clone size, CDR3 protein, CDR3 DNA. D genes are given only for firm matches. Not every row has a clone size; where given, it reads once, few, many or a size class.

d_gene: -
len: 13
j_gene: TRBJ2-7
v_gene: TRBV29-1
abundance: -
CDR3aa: CSVVLASTYEQYF
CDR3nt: TGCAGCGTTGTGCTAGCGTCGACCTACGAGCAGTACTTC

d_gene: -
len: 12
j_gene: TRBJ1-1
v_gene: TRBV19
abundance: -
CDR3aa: CASSTPTMMAFF
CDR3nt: TGTGCCAGTAGTACCCCGACTATGATGGCTTTCTTT

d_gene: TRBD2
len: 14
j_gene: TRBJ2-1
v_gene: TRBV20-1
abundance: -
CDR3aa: CSARDYQRENEQFF
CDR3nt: TGCAGTGCTAGAGATTATCAGCGGGAGAATGAGCAGTTCTTC

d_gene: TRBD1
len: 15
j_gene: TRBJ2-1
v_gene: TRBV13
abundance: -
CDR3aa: CASSTDRGPRNEQFF
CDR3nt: TGTGCCAGCAGCACAGACAGGGGCCCTCGGAATGAGCAGTTCTTC

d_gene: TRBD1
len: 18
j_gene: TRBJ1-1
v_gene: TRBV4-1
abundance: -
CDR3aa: CASSHTLGSGGYHTEAFF
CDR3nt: TGCGCCAGCAGCCATACGTTAGGGTCAGGGGGGTATCACACTGAAGCTTTCTTT

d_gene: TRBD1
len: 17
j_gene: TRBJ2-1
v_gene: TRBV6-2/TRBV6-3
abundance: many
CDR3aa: CASRERQGAVSYNEQFF
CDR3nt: TGTGCCAGCAGAGAGAGACAGGGGGCAGTTTCCTACAATGAGCAGTTCTTC

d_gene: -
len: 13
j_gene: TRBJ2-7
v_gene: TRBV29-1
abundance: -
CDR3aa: CSVGRQDSYEQYF
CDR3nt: TGCAGCGTTGGGAGACAGGACTCTTACGAGCAGTACTTC

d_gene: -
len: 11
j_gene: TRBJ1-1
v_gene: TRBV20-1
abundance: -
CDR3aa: CSLQPNTEAFF
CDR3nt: TGCAGCCTACAGCCGAACACTGAAGCTTTCTTT

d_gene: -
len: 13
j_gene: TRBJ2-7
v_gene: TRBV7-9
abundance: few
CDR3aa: CASSLETKYEQYF
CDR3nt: TGTGCCAGCAGCTTAGAGACAAAATACGAGCAGTACTTC

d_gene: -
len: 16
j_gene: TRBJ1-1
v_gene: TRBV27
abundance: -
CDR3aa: CASSLFLTKRNTEAFF
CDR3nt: TGTGCCAGCAGTTTATTTCTCACCAAGCGGAACACTGAAGCTTTCTTT

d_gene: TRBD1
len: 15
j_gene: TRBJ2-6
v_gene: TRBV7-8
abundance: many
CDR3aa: CASSFRGPGANVLTF
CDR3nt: TGTGCCAGCAGTTTCAGGGGGCCTGGGGCCAACGTCCTGACTTTC

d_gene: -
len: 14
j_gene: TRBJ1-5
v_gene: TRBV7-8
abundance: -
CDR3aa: CASTGHIPSQPQHF
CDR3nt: TGTGCCAGCACGGGACATATTCCCAGTCAGCCCCAGCATTTT

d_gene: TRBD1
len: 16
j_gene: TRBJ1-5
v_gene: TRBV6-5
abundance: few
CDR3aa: CASSYSGTGMSQPQHF
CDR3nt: TGTGCCAGCAGTTACTCGGGGACAGGGATGAGTCAGCCCCAGCATTTT

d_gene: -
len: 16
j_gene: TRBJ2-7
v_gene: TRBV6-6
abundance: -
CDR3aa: CASSPLRSGAQGEQYF
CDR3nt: TGTGCCAGCAGTCCCCTCCGATCGGGGGCGCAAGGCGAGCAGTACTTC

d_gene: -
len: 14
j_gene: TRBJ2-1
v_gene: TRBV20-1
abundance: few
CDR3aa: CSARVGALNNEQFF
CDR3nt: TGCAGTGCTAGAGTAGGGGCCCTGAACAATGAGCAGTTCTTC

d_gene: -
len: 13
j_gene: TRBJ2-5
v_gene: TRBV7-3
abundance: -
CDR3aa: CASSKGGLETQYF
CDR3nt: TGTGCCAGCAGCAAGGGGGGATTGGAGACCCAGTACTTC

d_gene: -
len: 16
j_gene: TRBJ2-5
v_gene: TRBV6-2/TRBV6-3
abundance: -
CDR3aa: CASSRETSRQQETQYF
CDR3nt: TGTGCCAGCAGTCGCGAAACCTCTCGACAGCAAGAGACCCAGTACTTC

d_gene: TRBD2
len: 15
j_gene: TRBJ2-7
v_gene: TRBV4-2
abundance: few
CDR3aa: CASSQKGGLAYEQYF
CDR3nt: TGTGCCAGCAGCCAAAAAGGGGGACTAGCGTACGAGCAGTACTTC

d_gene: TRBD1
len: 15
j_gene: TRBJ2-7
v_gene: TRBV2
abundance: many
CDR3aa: CASRGDRDPSYEQYF
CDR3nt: TGTGCCAGCAGGGGAGACAGGGACCCCTCCTACGAGCAGTACTTC

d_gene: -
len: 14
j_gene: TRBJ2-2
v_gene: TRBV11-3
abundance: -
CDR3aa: CASSLRGGAGELFF
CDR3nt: TGTGCCAGCAGCTTAAGGGGGGGCGCCGGGGAGCTGTTTTTT

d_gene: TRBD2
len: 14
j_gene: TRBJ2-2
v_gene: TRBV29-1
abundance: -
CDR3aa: CSVSGTSGTGELFF
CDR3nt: TGCAGCGTTAGCGGGACTAGCGGAACCGGGGAGCTGTTTTTT

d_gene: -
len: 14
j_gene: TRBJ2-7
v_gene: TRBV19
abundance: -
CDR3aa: CASSFAHGSYEQYF
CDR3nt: TGTGCCAGTAGTTTCGCCCACGGCTCCTACGAGCAGTACTTC

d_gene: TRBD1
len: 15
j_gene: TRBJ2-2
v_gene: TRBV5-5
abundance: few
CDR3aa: CASRRTGGAGGELFF
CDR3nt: TGTGCCAGCAGAAGGACAGGGGGCGCCGGCGGGGAGCTGTTTTTT